The 25 T cell receptor delta chains reported below all come from one sample, sequenced in a study of Vδ1+ human thymocytes. Study-wide results and caveats: Thymic TRG and TRD repertoires appeared highly polyclonal, with Gaussian CDR3 length distributions.

Extracted RNA was reverse transcribed into cDNA. The CDR3 regions were amplified by multiplex PCR from V-gene primers to a constant-region primer. TCRdb applied CATT to the multiplex PCR reads for clone calling. The sample lists about 58,000 delta-chain clones; approximately 15% were seen once. These receptors' targets are unknown. The sample taken for sequencing was Vdelta1+ gamma-delta thymocytes from the thymus. Stated subset: FACS-sorted CD3+ TCRalphabeta- TCRVdelta1+ TCRVdelta2- thymocytes. These receptor sequences come from a girl in the first two years of life who had congenital heart surgery.

The chain is built from TRDV1 and TRDJ1; tentative D call: TRDD2 (8 bases). The ends were cut back, 0 bases at V and 1 base at J, with 27 bases in the middle. The CDR3 has 21 amino acids. CDR1 and CDR2 from the germline V gene are TSWWSYY and QGS. CDR3: CALGELRTSYMTGDPTDKLIF. As DNA, the CDR3 is TGTGCTCTTGGGGAACTCCGCACTTCCTACATGACTGGGGACCCCACCGATAAACTCATCTTT.

This chain connects TRDV1 to TRDJ1; 13 bases fit TRDD3. The CDR3 is made up of 21 amino acids. V lost 1 base and J lost 3; bases outside the gene matches: 17. Germline CDR1 and CDR2: TSWWSYY and QGS. CDR3 DNA sequence: TGTGCTCTTGGGGAACGGCCGAGTTACCCGAACTGGGGGATACGGGCCGATAAACTCATCTTT. Amino acid sequence: CALGERPSYPNWGIRADKLIF.

This chain joins TRDV1 and TRDJ1; a weak D match, TRDD3 (6 bases). Germline CDR1 and CDR2: TSWWSYY and QGS. This CDR3 spans 16 amino acids. Trimming stripped 2 bases from V and 0 bases from J, with 13 bases between. The DNA for the CDR3 is TGTGCTCTTGGGGAAAAGGGGATCCGCTACACCGATAAACTCATCTTT. Translating it yields CALGEKGIRYTDKLIF.

The chain has TRDV1 and TRDJ1, with TRDD3 identical over 9 bases. This CDR3 contains 21 residues. Germline trimming cut 1 base from V and 3 bases from J; bases unmatched to any gene: 21. CDR1 and CDR2 (germline): TSWWSYY, QGS. DNA for the CDR3: TGTGCTCTTGGGGAACCCTCGGGAACTGGGGGACACCCAGGCGGCTCCGATAAACTCATCTTT. Its translation is CALGEPSGTGGHPGGSDKLIF.

This clone has more than one count but fewer than ten. V gene TRDV1 combines with J gene TRDJ1, with D unclear. Looked up from germline, CDR1 is TSWWSYY and CDR2 is QGS. The CDR3 spans 17 residues. Trimming stripped 2 bases from V and 0 bases from J, with 16 bases between. CDR3 in DNA: TGTGCTCTTGGGGAAGCCCGCAAGGAGGGCTACACCGATAAACTCATCTTT. The encoded protein is CALGEARKEGYTDKLIF.

This chain uses TRDV1 with TRDJ1, with TRDD3 matching over 7 bases. V was pared by 1 base and J by 0 bases, with 14 bases of the junction left unmatched. The CDR3 runs 19 residues. From germline, CDR1 is TSWWSYY and CDR2 QGS. The CDR3 loop reads CALGEPILGIPAYTDKLIF. DNA of the CDR3: TGTGCTCTTGGGGAACCGATACTGGGGATCCCTGCTTACACCGATAAACTCATCTTT.

V is TRDV1 and J is TRDJ1; 11 nucleotides line up with TRDD3. The CDR3 contains 19 residues. Germline V CDR1 and CDR2: TSWWSYY, QGS. Trimming took 0 bases from V and 0 from J; bases not matched to a gene: 9. The CDR3 here is CALGELLLGDTKYTDKLIF. As DNA, the CDR3 is TGTGCTCTTGGGGAACTGTTGCTGGGGGATACTAAATACACCGATAAACTCATCTTT.

The gene calls are TRDV1 and TRDJ1; 9 bases are shared with TRDD3. The CDR3 is made up of 19 amino acids. Per germline, CDR1 TSWWSYY and CDR2 QGS. J lost 0 bases, V lost 3 bases, and 14 bases had no gene match. The CDR3 spells CALGDHSLNWGTYTDKLIF. For the CDR3, the DNA is TGTGCTCTTGGGGATCACTCCCTCAACTGGGGGACCTACACCGATAAACTCATCTTT.

This rearrangement joins TRDV1 to TRDJ1, with D possibly TRDD3 on 6 matching bases. The CDR3 consists of 22 residues. The V gene's germline CDR1 is TSWWSYY and CDR2 QGS. The V gene lost 0 bases and the J gene lost 3 bases, with 32 bases spanning the gap. CDR3 loop: CALGELRFSEVLGHKGADKLIF. Written as DNA, the CDR3 is TGTGCTCTTGGGGAACTTCGGTTCTCCGAAGTACTGGGCCATAAAGGGGCCGATAAACTCATCTTT.

In this sample, this clone turned up a few times. V usage is TRDV1 and J usage is TRDJ1; 7 bases fit TRDD3. This CDR3 is 21 amino acids long. Germline CDR1 reads TSWWSYY; CDR2 reads QGS. V shed 0 bases, J shed 0 bases, and the junction held 19 bases outside the gene matches. In nucleotides, the CDR3 is TGTGCTCTTGGGGAACTAGTTTACTCCGTACTGGGGTTGGAGTACACCGATAAACTCATCTTT. Protein sequence: CALGELVYSVLGLEYTDKLIF.

This clone came up a few times. The chain recombines TRDV1 with TRDJ1; 12 bases match TRDD3. V lost 1 base and J lost 7; bases outside the gene matches: 28. The germline gives CDR1 TSWWSYY, CDR2 QGS. The CDR3 loop spans 23 amino acids. The CDR3 bases are TGTGCTCTTGGGGAACCCCCGTTCCTCCACGGAGTTCAAGTACTGGGGGATACTGGTAAACTCATCTTT. Its protein product is CALGEPPFLHGVQVLGDTGKLIF.

The table lists this clone with a few counts. V usage is TRDV1 and J usage is TRDJ1, with TRDD3 matching 12 bases. This CDR3 region has 20 residues. Trimming removed 0 bases from V and 1 base from J; junction bases left unmatched: 12. The germline gives CDR1 TSWWSYY, CDR2 QGS. The CDR3 sequence: CALGELLSLGDTLGTDKLIF. CDR3 bases: TGTGCTCTTGGGGAACTCCTTTCCCTGGGGGATACGCTAGGCACCGATAAACTCATCTTT.

The genes are TRDV1 and TRDJ1; the D is unclear. Trimming took 5 bases from V and 0 from J, leaving 13 bases between them. CDR3 length: 15 residues. The germline V gene encodes CDR1 TSWWSYY and CDR2 QGS. The CDR3 DNA is TGTGCTCTTGGGACTAGCCTCCGTTACACCGATAAACTCATCTTT. Translation gives CALGTSLRYTDKLIF.

The rearrangement joins TRDV3 to TRDJ1, with TRDD3 matching over 7 bases. The CDR3 runs 16 residues. Trimming at V came to 5 bases and at J to 0 bases, leaving 15 bases not matched to a gene. Germline V gene lookup returns CDR1 TVYSNPD and CDR2 GDNSRS (reference sequence). As DNA, the CDR3 is TGTGCCCACCTGGAGAGGGGATATCAGTACACCGATAAACTCATCTTT. Amino acids: CAHLERGYQYTDKLIF.

Notes on this clone: The identical CDR3 is also encoded by other nucleotide sequences in the sample. This sequence joins TRDV2 and TRDJ1, with 11 nucleotides matching TRDD3. CDR3 length: 25 amino acids. The ends lost 0 bases at V and 0 bases at J; junction bases unmatched: 29. Germline CDR1 reads GEAIGNYY; CDR2 reads EKD. CDR3 sequence (DNA): TGTGCCTGTGACACCCCCCTACTGGGGGATATTGGGGATTTCGTCCCACACCGTTACACCGATAAACTCATCTTT. Translation gives CACDTPLLGDIGDFVPHRYTDKLIF.

This clone has more than one count but fewer than ten. V usage is TRDV1 and J usage is TRDJ1; possible D gene TRDD3, 6 bases. The V end lost 0 bases, the J end lost 2 bases, and 19 bases lay between the germline ends. CDR1 TSWWSYY and CDR2 QGS come from the germline V gene. This CDR3 has 18 residues. CDR3 in DNA: TGTGCTCTTGGGGAACTGGCCACGGTGGGGGTCCCGACCGATAAACTCATCTTT. It is translated as CALGELATVGVPTDKLIF.

This clone has a handful of counts. The chain is built from TRDV1 and TRDJ1, with unresolved D. The V end was cut by 1 base, the J end by 4 bases, with 16 bases between. CDR1 is TSWWSYY, CDR2 QGS, per germline. The CDR3 has 16 amino acids. The CDR3 coding sequence is TGTGCTCTTGGGGAACAGACGGCACGCCCGCGCGATAAACTCATCTTT. Its translation is CALGEQTARPRDKLIF.

This clone has only a few counts. A junction boundary mismatches the germline segment, possibly from a read error. This rearrangement joins TRDV1 to TRDJ1, with 7 positions matching TRDD3. There are 17 residues in the CDR3. Germline values: CDR1 TSWWSYY, CDR2 QGS. Here the CDR3 DNA reads TGTGCTCTAAGACAATCAAGGCCACTGGGGAGGACCGATGAACTCATCTTT. Translation gives CALRQSRPLGRTDELIF.

The chain carries TRDV1 and TRDJ1; 7 positions match TRDD3. Looked up from germline, CDR1 is TSWWSYY and CDR2 is QGS. V was pared by 4 bases and J by 0 bases, with 38 bases of the junction left unmatched. The CDR3 runs 26 residues. The chain's CDR3 is CALGGLSPAPNPYWGILITDTDKLIF. DNA for the CDR3: TGTGCTCTTGGGGGCCTCAGTCCCGCACCTAATCCGTACTGGGGAATCCTTATAACCGACACCGATAAACTCATCTTT.

This clone has more than one count but fewer than ten. This chain uses TRDV1 with TRDJ1; tentative D call: TRDD2 (6 bases). Per germline, CDR1 TSWWSYY and CDR2 QGS. Between the trimmed V and J ends, which lost 5 bases and 0 bases, there was a span of 28 bases. The length of the CDR3 is 20 residues. The CDR3 is CALGNIPRSWGREDTDKLIF. Here the CDR3 DNA reads TGTGCTCTTGGGAATATTCCTAGGTCTTGGGGAAGGGAGGACACCGATAAACTCATCTTT.

This clone was observed a few times. This chain connects TRDV1 to TRDJ1, with a possible D match to TRDD3 (6 bases). The CDR3 has 16 residues. Germline CDR1 TSWWSYY, CDR2 QGS. V lost 4 bases to trimming and J lost 2 bases, with 17 bases between them. The CDR3 nucleotides read TGTGCTCTTGGGGCCCCAGGGGGACCAGTTACCGATAAACTCATCTTT. Translation gives CALGAPGGPVTDKLIF.

This clone was seen a few times. The genes are TRDV1 and TRDJ1; 10 bases are shared with TRDD3. The CDR3 extends over 22 amino acids. CDR1 is TSWWSYY, CDR2 QGS, per germline. V was pared by 4 bases and J by 1 base, with 24 bases of the junction left unmatched. The CDR3 bases are TGTGCTCTTGGGGGAACCTTCCTCCGGGGGATACGCGGGCGCGTGATCACCGATAAACTCATCTTT. Its protein product is CALGGTFLRGIRGRVITDKLIF.

This clone was seen many times. The chain has TRAV29/DV5 and TRDJ1, with 9 bases aligning to TRDD2. With 1 base clipped from V and 0 bases from J, the junction kept 22 bases outside the gene matches. CDR1 and CDR2 from the germline V gene are NSMFDY and ISSIKDK. There are 21 residues in the CDR3. CDR3 sequence: CAASIPSFLRGWGVYTDKLIF. CDR3 DNA sequence: TGTGCAGCAAGCATCCCCTCCTTCCTACGGGGTTGGGGGGTGTACACCGATAAACTCATCTTT.

In the case of this clone: Mismatch with germline at one junction end may stem from a read error. This chain uses TRDV2 with TRDJ1, with 8 bases matching TRDD3. Germline V CDR1 and CDR2: GEAIGNYY, EKD. The CDR3 is 18 amino acids. The DNA for the CDR3 is TGTGCCTGTGACTCACCGGGTGAGGGATACGCGCGGGGGGATAAACCCATCTTT. Protein product: CACDSPGEGYARGDKPIF.

The chain carries TRDV1 and TRDJ1; 7 nucleotides align to TRDD3. Germline CDR1 and CDR2: TSWWSYY and QGS. The V gene end was trimmed by 4 bases and the J gene end by 8 bases; junction bases not matched to a gene: 16. CDR3 size: 16 residues. The CDR3 nucleotides read TGTGCTCTTGGGGGAATACGAGGTGGGGGAAAGGGGAAACTCATCTTT. Its protein product is CALGGIRGGGKGKLIF.